In its sample, the clone carrying this TCR beta chain was seen once. Its antigen is not known. The data were produced by immunoSEQ multiplex PCR, yet TCRdb's version contains in-frame clones alone and is incomplete. The sample contains nearly 25,000 clones, more than 85% of which appear only once. The CDR3 loop spans 13 amino acids. The germline V gene encodes CDR1 SGHNT and CDR2 YENEEA. The ends were cut back, 4 bases at V and 3 bases at J, with 10 bases in the middle. The entry originates in a study of monozygotic twins with cystic fibrosis. Study-level points and caveats: Monozygotic CF twin pairs shared significantly more nucleotide-identical clonotypes than unrelated CF individuals did. V usage most resembled the co-twin in 13 of 16 pairs. Age, concordance and disease severity did not associate with shared CDR3 numbers. Low clonality (median about 0.0095) suggested a mostly naive repertoire.

The rearrangement joins TRBV11-3 to TRBJ2-7; a possible D gene is TRBD1 (6 bases). This TCR was recovered from a girl aged 2 to 9 with cystic fibrosis. Sample: blood. CDR3 sequence: CASSSDRVYEQYF. Written as DNA, the CDR3 is TGTGCCAGCAGCTCGGACAGAGTCTACGAGCAGTACTTC.